This note documents a single T cell receptor (beta chain) sequence. Antigen specificity is unknown. The authors deemed Graves' hyperthyroidism stable absent ophthalmopathy progression within 18 months. Recently diagnosed hyperthyroidism of less than 2 months' duration affected patients aged 18 to 65. Diagnoses were established using clinical symptoms, serum thyroxine and TRAb, thyroid ultrasound and orbital computed tomography. The sample originates from a study of T cells in Graves' hyperthyroidism and ophthalmopathy. Overall study results and limits: Expanded thyroid clonotypes (above 0.001) were mostly also found in blood.

Germline CDR1 is LGHDT and CDR2 is YNNKEL (reference sequence). The CDR3 totals 16 residues. Trimming shortened V by 0 bases and J by 3 bases, and 15 bases separated the two germline ends. From RNA transcripts, TCR beta CDR3 regions were amplified. In the first-round RT-PCR of the TCR CDR3, the HTBI primer set was used. Each CDR3 protein gets one entry after TCRdb re-called the multiplex PCR reads with MiXCR. Among some 740,000 distinct CDR3 sequences, about 14% were seen once, and the ten largest hold 9.5% to 13%. V usage is TRBV3-1 and J usage is TRBJ2-7; D gene unclear. Sequencing was done on a sample of blood. The source of this sequence is a woman aged 18-30 years with Graves' hyperthyroidism. CDR3 nucleotides: TGTGCCAGCAGCCAAGAATTCAGGTTGAGATACTACGAGCAGTACTTC. This translates into CASSQEFRLRYYEQYF.